Listed here are 22 T cell receptor beta chains from one sample, sequenced in a study of vaccination effects on CD4 cells after COVID-19. TCRdb keeps only in-frame clones here, not all; method: immunoSEQ multiplex PCR. The data contain roughly 30,000 clones, about 74% of them seen just once; the ten biggest clones take up more than 12%. No cognate antigen is known for these TCRs. Between days 9 and 10 of culture, CD4+ T cells were separated out. Either the mRNA-1273 or the BNT162b2 vaccine was given to participants as two doses. The source material was CD4+ T cells from PBMCs cultured without peptide, sampled after COVID-19 vaccination. The source is a human donor who received a COVID-19 vaccine.

This clone appeared a single time. The V and J genes are TRBV7-2 and TRBJ2-7; no clear D. CDR1 and CDR2 (germline): SGHTA, FQGNSA. This CDR3 spans 12 amino acids. The V end was cut by 7 bases, the J end by 2 bases, with 9 bases between. For the CDR3, the DNA is TGTGCCAGCACCGACCCTCCCTACGAGCAGTACTTC. Translated: CASTDPPYEQYF.

The genes are TRBV20-1 and TRBJ1-2; D not certain. The CDR3 runs to 11 residues. V gave up 6 bases and J gave up 8 bases, with 13 bases separating them. CDR1 and CDR2 (germline): DFQATT, SNEGSKA (reference sequence). CDR3 loop: CSAWWVRGYTF. The CDR3 DNA sequence: TGCAGTGCCTGGTGGGTGAGGGGCTACACCTTC.

Turning to this clone: A read error may account for a junction end that differs from germline. V usage is TRBV15 and J usage is TRBJ1-1; possibly TRBD1 for D (6 bases). The CDR3 consists of 15 residues. From germline, CDR1 is LNHNV and CDR2 YYDKDF (reference sequence). The CDR3 nucleotides read TGTGCCACCAACAGACCTTCAGGGGCCAACACTGAAGCTTTCTTT. Translation gives CATNRPSGANTEAFF.

The chain combines TRBV30 with TRBJ1-4; tentative D call: TRBD1 (5 bases). Trimming left V 8 bases short and J 8 bases short, with 21 bases between. The CDR3 has 14 residues. Germline V gives CDR1 GTSNPN, CDR2 SVGIG (reference sequence). For the CDR3, the DNA is TGTGCCCTTGGCCTAAGGGGCGATCGGGAAAAACTGTTTTTT. Amino acid sequence: CALGLRGDREKLFF. The full variable domain, with the rest looked up from reference TRBV30 and TRBJ1-4, is SQTIHQWPATLVQPVGSPLSLECTVEGTSNPNLYWYRQAAGRGLQLLFYSVGIGQISSEVPQNLSASRPQDRQFILSSKKLLLSDSGFYLCALGLRGDREKLFFGSGTQLSVL.

The rearrangement joins TRBV9 to TRBJ1-6; a weak D match, TRBD1 (6 bases). V was cut by 0 bases and J by 7 bases, with 17 bases left in between. The CDR3 runs 17 residues. Germline CDR1 SGDLS, CDR2 YYNGEE. CDR3: CASSVGFIQGGNSPLHF. CDR3 coding DNA: TGTGCCAGCAGCGTAGGCTTTATACAGGGTGGCAATTCACCCCTCCACTTT.

CDR3 in DNA: TGTGCCAGCAGTGAACGGGAGGAGGGGGATACGCAGTATTTT. This translates into CASSEREEGDTQYF. The rearrangement joins TRBV6-1 to TRBJ2-3, with 7 bases fitting TRBD2. The germline CDR1 and CDR2 sequences are MNHNS and SASEGT. Trimming cost V 2 bases and J 6 bases; bases outside gene matches: 5. The CDR3 loop spans 14 amino acids.

The rearrangement uses TRBV7-2 and TRBJ1-2; a possible D gene is TRBD1 (6 bases). V was pared by 5 bases and J by 8 bases, with 27 bases between. The CDR3 loop spans 17 amino acids. Germline CDR1 is SGHTA and CDR2 is FQGNSA. CDR3 protein: CASSAAPQGAEVRGYTF. The DNA of the CDR3 is TGTGCCAGCAGCGCCGCCCCACAGGGAGCCGAGGTCAGGGGCTACACCTTC.

The J gene is TRBJ1-2, the V gene TRBV5-4; a possible D gene is TRBD1 (6 bases). Per germline, CDR1 SGHNT and CDR2 YYREEE (reference sequence). V was cut by 5 bases and J by 0 bases, with 11 bases left in between. The CDR3 runs 14 residues. Written as DNA, the CDR3 is TGTGCCAGCAGTGGGCGGGACACTAACTATGGCTACACCTTC. Its translation: CASSGRDTNYGYTF.

V is TRBV2 and J is TRBJ2-1; 11 nucleotides align to TRBD2. Germline-derived CDR1 and CDR2 are SNHLY and FYNNEI. The CDR3 length is 19 residues. J gave up 0 bases and V 3 bases, and 10 bases lay outside the gene matches. The DNA of the CDR3 is TGTGCCAGCAGTGAGATCCTTCTAGCGGGAGGTCCCTCCTACAATGAGCAGTTCTTC. Its translation is CASSEILLAGGPSYNEQFF.

This clone has just one count. The chain employs TRBV11-2 and TRBJ2-5; D is unclear. The CDR3 consists of 13 residues. Trimming cost V 3 bases and J 1 base, with 6 bases left between them. Per germline, CDR1 SGHAT and CDR2 FQNNGV. CDR3 DNA sequence: TGTGCCAGCAGCTTTGTTACCCAAGAGACCCAGTACTTC. Its protein is CASSFVTQETQYF.

This rearrangement joins TRBV4-2 to TRBJ1-2; TRBD1 matches 11 bases. Germline trimming cut 4 bases from V and 8 bases from J; bases unmatched to any gene: 6. The CDR3 consists of 14 residues. Per germline, CDR1 LGHNA and CDR2 YNFKEQ. CDR3 nucleotide sequence: TGTGCCAGCAGCCTTGCCGGGACAGGGGGAGGCTACACCTTC. It codes for CASSLAGTGGGYTF.

The gene calls are TRBV28 and TRBJ1-1; 7 bases align to TRBD1. Germline lookup yields CDR1 MDHEN and CDR2 SYDVKM. The trim removed 6 bases at V and 4 bases at J, leaving 14 bases unmatched. The CDR3 spans 16 residues. The CDR3 sequence: CASRTLGGASVTEAFF. CDR3 bases: TGTGCCAGCAGGACACTAGGGGGCGCGTCGGTCACTGAAGCTTTCTTT.

CDR3: CASSLGPYSNQPQHF. CDR3 DNA: TGCGCCAGCAGCTTGGGGCCTTATAGCAATCAGCCCCAGCATTTT. The V and J genes are TRBV5-1 and TRBJ1-5, with D unclear. This CDR3 is built from 15 residues. Looked up from germline, CDR1 is SGHRS and CDR2 is YFSETQ. Trimming pared 0 bases from V and 0 bases from J, leaving 7 bases between.

This chain's CDR3 is CASISDRPPYEQYF. The CDR3 nucleotides read TGTGCCAGCATATCAGACAGGCCCCCCTACGAGCAGTACTTC. V gene TRBV5-6 combines with J gene TRBJ2-7, with D possibly matching TRBD1 (6 bases). CDR1 and CDR2 from the germline V gene are SGHDT and YYEEEE. Trimming cost V 6 bases and J 2 bases, with 15 bases left between them. CDR3 length: 14 residues.

This clone showed up just a few times. The chain joins TRBV7-2 to TRBJ2-2; D unresolved. The CDR3 has 14 residues. Germline CDR1 is SGHTA and CDR2 is FQGNSA. V lost 3 bases and J 2 bases, leaving 7 bases between the germline ends. CDR3 sequence (DNA): TGTGCCAGCAGCTTTTACAGAAACACCGGGGAGCTGTTTTTT. It is translated as CASSFYRNTGELFF.

The chain combines TRBV20-1 with TRBJ2-1; unclear D gene. The CDR3 is 11 residues long. Germline values: CDR1 DFQATT, CDR2 SNEGSKA (reference sequence). V dropped 4 bases and J dropped 6 bases, with 7 bases sitting between them. This CDR3 reads CSATPLNEQFF. The CDR3 region has the DNA TGCAGTGCTACCCCGCTCAATGAGCAGTTCTTC.

The rearrangement uses TRBV9 and TRBJ2-2; TRBD2 aligns across 9 bases. Germline lookup yields CDR1 SGDLS and CDR2 YYNGEE. Trimming took 0 bases from V and 1 from J; bases not matched to a gene: 1. This CDR3 region has 16 residues. The CDR3 spells CASSVASGVNTGELFF. The CDR3 coding sequence is TGTGCCAGCAGCGTAGCTAGCGGGGTGAACACCGGGGAGCTGTTTTTT.

The V and J genes are TRBV9 and TRBJ1-3, with D perhaps matching TRBD1 (5 bases). V lost 0 bases and J lost 3, with 16 bases in between. The CDR3 has 17 amino acids. Germline CDR1 and CDR2: SGDLS and YYNGEE. In DNA, the CDR3 is TGTGCCAGCAGCGTAGGGGGCCCAGGGATCGGTGGAAACACCATATATTTT. Translated, it gives CASSVGGPGIGGNTIYF.

The chain combines TRBV7-2 with TRBJ2-7, with 11 bases identical to TRBD1. Germline assignment: CDR1 SGHTA and CDR2 FQGNSA. The CDR3 length is 15 residues. The V gene end was trimmed by 3 bases and the J gene end by 7 bases; junction bases not matched to a gene: 8. CDR3 residues: CASSLGQGGSREQYF. Written as DNA, the CDR3 is TGTGCCAGCAGCTTGGGACAGGGGGGGTCTAGGGAGCAGTACTTC. Supplemented by reference TRBV7-2 and TRBJ2-7, the full variable domain reads GAGVSQSPSNKVTEKGKDVELRCDPISGHTALYWYRQSLGQGLEFLIYFQGNSAPDKSGLPSDRFSAERTGGSVSTLTIQRTQQEDSAVYLCASSLGQGGSREQYFGPGTRLTVT.

The chain combines TRBV6-6 with TRBJ1-4; D unresolved. This CDR3 comprises 14 residues. The germline V gene has CDR1 MNHNY and CDR2 SVGAGI (reference sequence). V lost 0 bases, J lost 4 bases, and 6 bases lay in between. The DNA for the CDR3 is TGTGCCAGCAGTTACTCGGAACTTAATGAAAAACTGTTTTTT. Amino acids: CASSYSELNEKLFF.

In DNA, the CDR3 is TGTGCCAGCTCACCAGAGACAGGGAACTATGGCTACACCTTC. It encodes CASSPETGNYGYTF. The chain employs TRBV18 and TRBJ1-2; 7 positions match TRBD1. The germline gives CDR1 KGHSH, CDR2 LQKENI. V gave up 2 bases and J gave up 2 bases; unmatched junction bases: 2. This CDR3 has 14 amino acids.

The chain uses TRBV19 and TRBJ2-6; TRBD2 agrees at 7 bases. This CDR3 has 17 residues. The germline V gene has CDR1 LNHDA and CDR2 SQIVND (reference sequence). Unmatched junction bases numbered 14, after V lost 10 bases and J lost 2 bases. The CDR3 bases are TGTGCCACCAAGCGGGACCAAGGATTCGCTGGGGCCAACGTCCTGACTTTC. This codes for CATKRDQGFAGANVLTF.